The 28 T cell receptor beta chains below come from one sample, sequenced in a study of blood T cell repertoires in COVID-19. Method: immunoSEQ multiplex PCR; TCRdb's copy keeps in-frame clones and lacks some. Altogether 100,000 to 150,000 clones are present, about 79% being singletons, with the ten largest covering 37%. Sequencing was carried out using peripheral blood. The receptors derive from a man aged 35 to 55 with active or convalescent COVID-19.

This chain connects TRBV4-1 to TRBJ2-1; TRBD2 matches 9 bases. Germline V lookup: CDR1 MGHRA, CDR2 YSYEKL. V gave up 0 bases and J gave up 10 bases; unmatched junction bases: 22. The CDR3 is 20 residues long. The CDR3 sequence: CASSQERRGRAAWRHGEQFF. CDR3 sequence (DNA): TGCGCCAGCAGCCAAGAAAGGCGCGGGAGGGCCGCATGGCGTCACGGAGAGCAGTTCTTC.

The chain employs TRBV5-4 and TRBJ1-1; D is ambiguous. Germline CDR1 and CDR2: SGHNT and YYREEE (reference sequence). The CDR3 contains 14 residues. The V gene lost 4 bases and the J gene lost 4 bases, with 14 bases spanning the gap. This CDR3 is CASSLRLEGTEAFF. In DNA, the CDR3 is TGTGCCAGCAGCCTTAGATTGGAGGGCACTGAAGCTTTCTTT.

The V call is TRBV28, the J call TRBJ2-5, with a possible D match to TRBD2 (6 bases). The CDR3 extends over 13 amino acids. V was shortened by 6 bases and J by 0 bases, with 8 bases between the two germline ends. Germline CDR1 reads MDHEN; CDR2 reads SYDVKM. The chain's CDR3 is CASSRGDQETQYF. The CDR3 DNA reads TGTGCCAGCAGCCGCGGGGACCAAGAGACCCAGTACTTC. Full variable domain (rest looked up from reference TRBV28 and TRBJ2-5): DVKVTQSSRYLVKRTGEKVFLECVQDMDHENMFWYRQDPGLGLRLIYFSYDVKMKEKGDIPEGYSVSREKKERFSLILESASTNQTSMYLCASSRGDQETQYFGPGTRLLVL.

The V call is TRBV3-1 (or the pseudogene TRBV3-2), the J call TRBJ2-3; 14 positions agree with TRBD2. V shed 0 bases, J shed 11 bases, and the junction held 10 bases outside the gene matches. The germline V gene has CDR1 LGHDT and CDR2 YNNKEL (reference sequence). This CDR3 contains 17 residues. The CDR3 coding sequence is TGTGCCAGCAGCCAAGATGGGACTAGCGGGGGACCCGGAGTGCAGTATTTT. Translated, it gives CASSQDGTSGGPGVQYF.

This sequence joins TRBV3-1 (or the pseudogene TRBV3-2) and TRBJ2-1; 13 bases fit TRBD2. The germline V gene has CDR1 LGHDT and CDR2 YNNKEL (reference sequence). This CDR3 is 18 amino acids long. J lost 7 bases, V lost 3 bases, and 12 bases had no gene match. The CDR3 DNA reads as TGTGCCAGCAGCCAGGGACTAGCGGGATATCCCCTTGGGAATGAGCAGTTCTTC. Protein: CASSQGLAGYPLGNEQFF.

The rearrangement uses TRBV19 and TRBJ2-3; 12 bases line up with TRBD2. After removal of 5 bases from V and 5 bases from J, the junction contained 5 bases not matched to a gene. This CDR3 comprises 15 residues. Germline CDR1 reads LNHDA; CDR2 reads SQIVND (reference sequence). The CDR3 DNA is TGTGCCAGTAGTGCACTAGCGGGAGGAGGAGATACGCAGTATTTT. Its protein is CASSALAGGGDTQYF.

The chain uses TRBV24-1 and TRBJ2-6, with 7 bases lining up with TRBD1. J was trimmed by 4 bases and V by 12 bases; bases with no gene match: 11. The CDR3 is made up of 15 amino acids. Germline lookup yields CDR1 KGHDR and CDR2 SFDVKD. CDR3 nucleotide sequence: TGTGCCGCCGGACAGACAGGGCCAGGGGCCAACGTCCTGACTTTC. The encoded protein is CAAGQTGPGANVLTF.

The chain recombines TRBV28 with TRBJ2-7; D may be TRBD2 (5 bases). Trimming pared 8 bases from V and 0 bases from J, leaving 11 bases between. CDR1 is MDHEN, CDR2 SYDVKM, per germline. The CDR3 runs to 13 residues. CDR3: CASFDSASYEQYF. In DNA, the CDR3 is TGTGCCAGCTTTGATAGCGCCTCCTACGAGCAGTACTTC.

This clone was seen only once. The rearrangement uses TRBV10-3 and TRBJ2-1, with 7 bases that match TRBD2. The CDR3 covers 15 residues. V shed 4 bases, J shed 6 bases, and the junction held 9 bases outside the gene matches. CDR1 and CDR2 (germline): ENHRY, SYGVKD. Here the CDR3 DNA reads TGTGCCATCAGTGTCGAACTAGCGAAAGCCAATGAGCAGTTCTTC. Protein: CAISVELAKANEQFF.

V usage is TRBV2 and J usage is TRBJ1-1; D is perhaps TRBD1 (5 bases). The germline V and J ends were trimmed by 1 base and 2 bases, with 14 bases remaining between them. This CDR3 has 16 residues. Germline CDR1 and CDR2: SNHLY and FYNNEI. The CDR3 nucleotides are TGTGCCAGCAGTGAAGTTGGGACTGGGGGTAACACTGAAGCTTTCTTT. Translating it yields CASSEVGTGGNTEAFF.

Notes on this clone: This sample also contains other DNA sequences that code for the same CDR3. The genes are TRBV18 and TRBJ2-7, with D possibly being TRBD2 (5 bases). Germline V gene data show CDR1 as KGHSH and CDR2 as LQKENI. This CDR3 is 12 amino acids long. Trimming stripped 3 bases from V and 4 bases from J, with 7 bases between. The CDR3 sequence is CASSPGGYEQYF. The CDR3 region has the DNA TGTGCCAGCTCACCCGGAGGATACGAGCAGTACTTC.

The rearrangement links TRBV7-9 to TRBJ2-2, with TRBD1 identical over 8 bases. CDR1 is SEHNR and CDR2 is FQNEAQ in the germline V gene (reference sequence). This CDR3 spans 19 amino acids. J lost 2 bases, V lost 5 bases, and 16 bases had no gene match. The CDR3 protein is CASSALPRRTGPNTGELFF. The CDR3, as DNA: TGTGCCAGCAGCGCCCTCCCAAGACGGACAGGGCCAAACACCGGGGAGCTGTTTTTT.

The chain links TRBV7-2 to TRBJ2-3; D is unresolved. V lost 3 bases, J lost 2 bases, and 6 bases lay in between. Germline V gene lookup returns CDR1 SGHTA and CDR2 FQGNSA. The CDR3 length is 13 residues. In DNA form, the CDR3 reads TGTGCCAGCAGCTTCGCGATCACAGATACGCAGTATTTT. Encoded protein: CASSFAITDTQYF.

The rearrangement uses TRBV4-2 and TRBJ2-2; possible D gene TRBD2, 5 bases. Trimming stripped 0 bases from V and 7 bases from J, with 15 bases between. CDR1 is LGHNA, CDR2 YNFKEQ, per germline. CDR3 size: 16 residues. CDR3 sequence (DNA): TGTGCCAGCAGCCAAGATCAGTGGCTAGAGGGCGGGGAGCTGTTTTTT. This codes for CASSQDQWLEGGELFF.

CDR3 residues: CASSQEGTGGGDTQYF. The CDR3 bases are TGCGCCAGCAGCCAAGAGGGGACAGGGGGAGGCGATACGCAGTATTTT. The chain is built from TRBV4-1 and TRBJ2-3, with TRBD1 matching 11 bases. Germline CDR1 MGHRA, CDR2 YSYEKL. This CDR3 has 16 amino acids. V gave up 0 bases and J gave up 6 bases; unmatched junction bases: 5.

The genes are TRBV10-3 and TRBJ2-1; 7 bases match TRBD2. The CDR3 consists of 18 residues. V dropped 2 bases and J dropped 9; count of bases not matched to a gene: 19. Germline-derived CDR1 and CDR2 are ENHRY and SYGVKD. CDR3 sequence reads: CAISEMRFEAGEDGEQFF. The CDR3 DNA is TGTGCCATCAGTGAGATGAGGTTTGAGGCGGGAGAGGATGGTGAGCAGTTCTTC.

This clone turned up a few times. V usage is TRBV24-1 and J usage is TRBJ1-2; 7 nucleotides match TRBD1. This CDR3 has 14 amino acids. Germline lookup yields CDR1 KGHDR and CDR2 SFDVKD. With 4 bases clipped from V and 4 bases from J, the junction kept 5 bases outside the gene matches. In DNA, the CDR3 is TGTGCCACCAGTGACCGACAGGGTTTCTATGGCTACACCTTC. Translating it yields CATSDRQGFYGYTF.

This chain uses TRBV19 with TRBJ1-1, with D perhaps TRBD1 (6 bases). Germline CDR1 reads LNHDA; CDR2 reads SQIVND (reference sequence). The CDR3 consists of 14 residues. Trimming removed 3 bases at V and 4 bases at J, with 12 bases between. This chain's CDR3 is CASSINQGITEAFF. CDR3 DNA: TGTGCCAGTAGTATCAACCAGGGGATCACTGAAGCTTTCTTT.

DNA of the CDR3: TGTGCCAGCAGCCTAGGCGGGACAGGTGTGGGTTCACCCCTCCACTTT. It codes for CASSLGGTGVGSPLHF. The chain recombines TRBV9 with TRBJ1-6; 8 bases are a match to TRBD1. Trimming cost V 4 bases and J 9 bases; bases outside gene matches: 12. Germline CDR1 SGDLS, CDR2 YYNGEE. The CDR3 is 16 residues long. The variable domain in full, completed from reference TRBV9 and TRBJ1-6, reads DSGVTQTPKHLITATGQRVTLRCSPRSGDLSVYWYQQSLDQGLQFLIQYYNGEERAKGNILERFSAQQFPDLHSELNLSSLELGDSALYFCASSLGGTGVGSPLHFGNGTRLTVT.

This clone was detected only a few times. CDR3 residues: CASSIYTGVVDGYTF. The DNA of the CDR3 is TGTGCCAGCAGTATATACACAGGGGTGGTGGATGGCTACACCTTC. V gene TRBV28 combines with J gene TRBJ1-2, with 7 bases lining up with TRBD1. V was pared by 5 bases and J by 6 bases, with 12 bases of the junction left unmatched. Germline CDR1 reads MDHEN; CDR2 reads SYDVKM. This CDR3 spans 15 amino acids.

This clone was recorded only once. CDR3 sequence (DNA): TGTGCCAGCAGTCCCCCCAGGGGCCCGGGTGGAAACACCATATATTTT. Its translation: CASSPPRGPGGNTIYF. The chain recombines TRBV6-6 with TRBJ1-3; a weak D match, TRBD1 (6 bases). Germline CDR1 and CDR2: MNHNY and SVGAGI (reference sequence). The CDR3 extends over 16 amino acids. Deletions cut 5 bases from V and 3 bases from J, with 17 bases between.

CDR3 sequence: CASRRNTEAFF. The DNA of the CDR3 is TGTGCCAGCAGGCGGAACACTGAAGCTTTCTTT. The gene calls are TRBV12-3 or TRBV12-4 and TRBJ1-1, with D unclear. Trimming removed 6 bases from V and 1 base from J, with 3 bases in between. The CDR3 is 11 amino acids.

This sequence joins TRBV5-4 and TRBJ2-3; D call uncertain. This CDR3 contains 15 residues. V was shortened by 4 bases and J by 5 bases, with 17 bases between the two germline ends. Germline loops: CDR1 SGHNT, CDR2 YYREEE (reference sequence). This chain's CDR3 is CASSPSTGTGDTQYF. The CDR3, as DNA: TGTGCCAGCAGCCCTTCCACCGGCACGGGAGATACGCAGTATTTT. The full variable domain, with the rest looked up from reference TRBV5-4 and TRBJ2-3, is ETGVTQSPTHLIKTRGQQVTLRCSSQSGHNTVSWYQQALGQGPQFIFQYYREEENGRGNFPPRFSGLQFPNYSSELNVNALELDDSALYLCASSPSTGTGDTQYFGPGTRLTVL.

The chain uses TRBV7-2 and TRBJ2-7, with a weak D call TRBD2 (5 bases). This CDR3 is 13 amino acids long. The V gene lost 1 base and the J gene lost 12 bases, with 16 bases spanning the gap. Germline CDR1 reads SGHTA; CDR2 reads FQGNSA. The CDR3 loop is CASSLGSNSDPYF. Written as DNA, the CDR3 is TGTGCCAGCAGCTTAGGTTCGAATAGCGATCCGTACTTC.

The CDR3 nucleotides read TGTGCCAGCAGCGTGGCAGGGGAAGCCTACGAGCAGTACTTC. This gives the protein CASSVAGEAYEQYF. The V gene is TRBV9, the J gene TRBJ2-7; a possible D gene is TRBD1 (6 bases). This CDR3 has 14 residues. V lost 2 bases, J lost 2 bases, and 11 bases lay in between. CDR1 and CDR2 (germline): SGDLS, YYNGEE.

This clone was counted a single time. V and J are TRBV29-1 and TRBJ2-3; perhaps TRBD2 as D (5 bases). The V end lost 6 bases, the J end lost 5 bases, and 15 bases lay between the germline ends. This CDR3 spans 13 amino acids. CDR1 and CDR2 from the germline V gene are SQVTM and ANQGSEA. The CDR3 sequence: CSVRPTMGDTQYF. The CDR3 DNA follows: TGCAGCGTACGCCCGACTATGGGAGATACGCAGTATTTT.

The rearrangement links TRBV5-1 to TRBJ2-6; possibly TRBD2 for D (5 bases). The CDR3 sequence is 16 residues long. The V end was cut by 3 bases, the J end by 3 bases, with 13 bases between. CDR1 SGHRS and CDR2 YFSETQ come from the germline V gene. DNA for the CDR3: TGCGCCAGCAGCTCGCGCCCCCGGGATGGGGCCAACGTCCTGACTTTC. Amino acids: CASSSRPRDGANVLTF.

The J gene is TRBJ1-2, the V gene TRBV28; D remains unclear. Trimming shortened V by 2 bases and J by 2 bases, and 6 bases separated the two germline ends. The CDR3 totals 13 residues. Germline V lookup: CDR1 MDHEN, CDR2 SYDVKM. The CDR3, as DNA: TGTGCCAGCAGTTTAAGCGGGAACTATGGCTACACCTTC. Translated, it gives CASSLSGNYGYTF.